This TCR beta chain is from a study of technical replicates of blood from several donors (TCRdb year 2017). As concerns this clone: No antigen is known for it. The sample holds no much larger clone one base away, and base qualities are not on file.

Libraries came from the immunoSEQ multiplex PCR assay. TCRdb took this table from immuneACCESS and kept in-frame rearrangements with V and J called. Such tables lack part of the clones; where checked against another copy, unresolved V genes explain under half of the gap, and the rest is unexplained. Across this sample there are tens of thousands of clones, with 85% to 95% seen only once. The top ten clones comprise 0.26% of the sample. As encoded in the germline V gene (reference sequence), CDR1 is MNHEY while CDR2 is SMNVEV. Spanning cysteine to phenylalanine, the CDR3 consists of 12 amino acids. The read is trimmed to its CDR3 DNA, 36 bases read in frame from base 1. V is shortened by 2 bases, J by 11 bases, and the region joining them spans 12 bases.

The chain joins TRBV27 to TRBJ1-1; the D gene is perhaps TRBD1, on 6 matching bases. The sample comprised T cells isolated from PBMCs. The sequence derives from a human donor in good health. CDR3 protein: CASSLLGGHAFF. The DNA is TGTGCCAGCAGTTTACTTGGGGGCCACGCTTTCTTT.